These 5 T cell receptor beta chains share one sample of origin, sequenced in a study of shared clonotypes between healthy human individuals. Profiled with immunoSEQ multiplex PCR; TCRdb holds only in-frame clones, not every one. The table includes more than 2,000,000 clones, approximately 93% detected once. The sequenced sample was naive CD4+ T cells from PBMCs. The subset denotes: CD45RA+ positively selected. These receptor sequences come from a man younger than 35 in good health. Some clones in this sample may be carry-over from other donors' samples.

The chain joins TRBV29-1 to TRBJ2-3; TRBD1 aligns across 7 bases. The trim removed 4 bases at V and 4 bases at J, leaving 5 bases unmatched. Germline values: CDR1 SQVTM, CDR2 ANQGSEA. This CDR3 comprises 13 residues. The CDR3: CSVGQGRPDTQYF. The CDR3 DNA reads TGCAGCGTTGGACAGGGTAGGCCAGATACGCAGTATTTT.

This rearrangement joins TRBV10-3 to TRBJ2-1; D is unclear. There are 11 residues in the CDR3. Per germline, CDR1 ENHRY and CDR2 SYGVKD. V lost 11 bases, J lost 8 bases, and 13 bases lay in between. In nucleotides, the CDR3 is TGTGCCGCCCAGGCGGCTTATGAGCAGTTCTTC. Encoded protein: CAAQAAYEQFF.

This chain connects TRBV7-2 to TRBJ2-3, with D hard to call. Germline V lookup: CDR1 SGHTA, CDR2 FQGNSA. Trimming removed 0 bases at V and 6 bases at J, with 10 bases between. The CDR3 consists of 14 residues. The CDR3 is CASSLAGFRDTQYF. The CDR3 nucleotides read TGTGCCAGCAGCTTAGCGGGGTTTAGGGATACGCAGTATTTT.

V usage is TRBV2 and J usage is TRBJ2-1; D is uncertain. Germline V gene lookup returns CDR1 SNHLY and CDR2 FYNNEI. The germline V and J ends were trimmed by 3 bases and 3 bases, with 9 bases remaining between them. The CDR3 totals 14 residues. CDR3 bases: TGTGCCAGCAGTGACTCGGTCCGCTACAATGAGCAGTTCTTC. Translated: CASSDSVRYNEQFF.

The chain carries TRBV11-1 and TRBJ2-1, with 13 bases identical to TRBD2. Unmatched junction bases numbered 4, after V lost 5 bases and J lost 9 bases. Germline V gene sequence: CDR1 SGHAT, CDR2 FQDESV (reference sequence). This CDR3 is 14 amino acids long. The DNA for the CDR3 is TGTGCCAGCAGCGGACTAGCGGGAGTTTTTGAGCAGTTCTTC. This sequence encodes CASSGLAGVFEQFF. The full variable domain, completed using reference TRBV11-1 and TRBJ2-1, is EAEVAQSPRYKITEKSQAVAFWCDPISGHATLYWYRQILGQGPELLVQFQDESVVDDSQLPKDRFSAERLKGVDSTLKIQPAELGDSAMYLCASSGLAGVFEQFFGPGTRLTVL.